The entry below gives a single T cell receptor (beta chain) sequence along with its context. The antigen is not known. The entry originates in a study of cytomegalovirus exposure and HLA in healthy donors. Germline lookup yields CDR1 SGHDT and CDR2 YYEEEE. Trimming removed 4 bases at V and 6 bases at J, with 17 bases between. The CDR3 sequence is 15 residues long. The data were produced by immunoSEQ multiplex PCR, yet TCRdb's version contains in-frame clones alone and is incomplete. The data contain around 55,000 clones, 80% to 95% of them singletons. Whole-study results and caveats: Subsequent analysis revealed that first-cohort TCR clusters tended to co-occur in the roughly 120 validation repertoires. Cytomegalovirus status was reportedly diagnosed by the classifier with high sensitivity and specificity. A few CMV-associated chains were confirmed in vitro to be specific for CMV antigens.

What was sequenced was PBMCs. The receptor was derived from a man aged 18 to 35 in good health and CMV-seronegative. This chain connects TRBV5-6 to TRBJ1-5; D remains ambiguous. The CDR3 loop reads CASSKGYEGGQPQHF. CDR3 in DNA: TGTGCCAGCAGCAAAGGGTACGAGGGAGGTCAGCCCCAGCATTTT.